This entry is about one T cell receptor (beta chain). The target of this receptor is not known. Base qualities are not at hand, and no much larger clone is one base apart. Reading the germline V gene (reference sequence) gives CDR1 MNHNY and CDR2 SVGAGI. A distance of 12 bases separates the germline ends of V and J, which lose 6 bases and 4 bases respectively. Measured from the cysteine to the phenylalanine, the CDR3 is 13 residues long. Just the 39-base CDR3 DNA is kept, in frame starting at base 1. This sample stems from a study of PD-1 blockade in classical Hodgkin lymphoma (dated by TCRdb to about 2020). For the study in its entirety: The study used TCR beta sequencing and CyTOF to define a peripheral blood immune signature of response to PD-1 blockade in classical Hodgkin lymphoma. The paper as a whole reports these results and caveats: The study covered only a single clinical trial cohort, and the causes of the repertoire differences, possibly disease activity or prior therapy, were still not defined. Baseline TCR diversity was reported as lower in newly diagnosed patients than in healthy donors, and lower still in relapsed/refractory patients.

Genomic DNA was extracted with the Qiagen DNeasy kit from unsorted PBMCs and from negatively selected CD4+ and CD8+ fractions. Using primers that anneal to V and J segments, immunoSEQ multiplex PCR amplified the TCR beta CDR3 regions. A synthetic immune receptor repertoire was used to minimize amplification bias, and any remaining bias was removed computationally after sequencing. In the authors' own workflow: Custom Python scripts were used to quantify repertoire diversity as the Shannon entropy index. The unsorted, CD4+ and CD8+ repertoires were each analyzed separately, with the exception of combined analyses, where CD4+ and CD8+ sequences were merged in silico. Not all clones reach the TCRdb copy of this immuneACCESS table, which keeps in-frame sequences only. Checked studies attribute under half of the gap to unresolved V genes and leave the rest unexplained. The V and J calls and clone size are taken from that table; D and trimming were inferred from the DNA. For this sample the table gives around 30,000 clones, of which roughly 89% were detected only once. Together, the top ten hold 0.22% of the sample.

The time point label on this specimen signifies: newly diagnosed, previously untreated cHL patient sample. Using a Miltenyi CD4+ T cell isolation kit, CD4+ T cells were purified from thawed PBMCs through magnetic negative selection. As a comparison group for the relapsed/refractory trial patients, PBMCs were sequenced from patients with newly diagnosed, previously untreated classical Hodgkin lymphoma. Peripheral blood was collected in 8 mL Vacutainer Cell Preparation Tubes, from which PBMCs were isolated by centrifugation and then cryopreserved. Purified CD4+ and CD8+ fractions were prepared only for cases in which an additional PBMC sample was available. On LS columns in a quadroMACS separator, the magnetically labelled cells were depleted, and the flow-through was collected as the purified fraction.

The clonotype originates from a human donor with classical Hodgkin lymphoma. In this chain, TRBV6-6 is recombined with TRBJ1-2; the best D guess is TRBD1, with 6 bases matching. Sequenced input: CD4+ T cells from blood. In nucleotide form, the sequence is TGTGCCAGCAGCCCCAGGACAGCCTATGGCTACACCTTC. Protein translation: CASSPRTAYGYTF.